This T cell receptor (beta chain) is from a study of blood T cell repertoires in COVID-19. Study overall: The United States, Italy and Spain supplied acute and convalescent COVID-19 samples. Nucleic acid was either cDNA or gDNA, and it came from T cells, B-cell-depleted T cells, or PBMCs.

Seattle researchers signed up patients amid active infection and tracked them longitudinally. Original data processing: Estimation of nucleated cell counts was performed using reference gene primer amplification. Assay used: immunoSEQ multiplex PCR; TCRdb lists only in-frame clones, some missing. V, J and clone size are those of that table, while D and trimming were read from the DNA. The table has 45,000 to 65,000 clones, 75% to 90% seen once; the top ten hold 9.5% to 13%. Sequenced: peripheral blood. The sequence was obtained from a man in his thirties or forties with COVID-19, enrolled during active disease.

The CDR3 sequence is CASREERAGNTIYF. The CDR3 DNA reads as TGTGCCAGCAGGGAGGAAAGGGCTGGAAACACCATATATTTT. This chain links TRBV2 with TRBJ1-3; D remains unclear. CDR3 length: 14 residues. Germline loops: CDR1 SNHLY, CDR2 FYNNEI. V lost 6 bases and J 2 bases, leaving 11 bases between the germline ends.